One TCR beta chain is described in this entry. Source study methods: Nucleated cell number was recorded as an estimate derived from reference gene primer amplification. TCRdb keeps only in-frame clones here, not all; method: immunoSEQ multiplex PCR. For V, J and clone size, that table is used; D and trimming come from the DNA. The repertoire includes more than 300,000 clones, around 89% of them detected once, and roughly 1.2% sits in the top ten. The data were taken from a study of blood T cell repertoires in COVID-19. On the study more broadly: From T cells, B-cell-depleted T cells, or PBMCs came the material, which was cDNA or gDNA.

Recovered participants had two consecutive negative NP/OP PCR tests, healthcare professional clearance, or symptom resolution. CDR3 length: 16 amino acids. Germline CDR1 is MGHRA and CDR2 is YSYEKL. V gave up 4 bases and J gave up 8 bases, with 21 bases separating them. The sequenced sample consisted of PBMCs or T cells enriched from blood (not recorded which). This chain uses TRBV4-1 with TRBJ2-1; D is possibly TRBD2 (7 bases). The sequence was collected from a woman between 18 and 29 years old who had recovered from COVID-19. The CDR3 DNA sequence: TGCGCCAGCAGCCTGGTAAAGAGGGGGGGGGTCGATGAGCAGTTCTTC. This codes for CASSLVKRGGVDEQFF.